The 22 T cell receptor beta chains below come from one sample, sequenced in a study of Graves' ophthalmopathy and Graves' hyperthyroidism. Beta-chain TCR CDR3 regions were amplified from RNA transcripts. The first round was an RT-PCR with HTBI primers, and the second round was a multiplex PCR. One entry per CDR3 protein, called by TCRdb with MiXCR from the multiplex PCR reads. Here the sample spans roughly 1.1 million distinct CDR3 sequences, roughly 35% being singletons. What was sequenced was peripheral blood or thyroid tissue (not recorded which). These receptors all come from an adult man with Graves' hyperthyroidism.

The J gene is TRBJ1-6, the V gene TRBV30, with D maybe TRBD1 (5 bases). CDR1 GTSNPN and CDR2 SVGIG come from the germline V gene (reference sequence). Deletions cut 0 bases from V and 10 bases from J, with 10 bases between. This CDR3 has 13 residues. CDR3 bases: TGTGCCTGGAGTGTATGGCGGGACTCACCCCTCCACTTT. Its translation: CAWSVWRDSPLHF.

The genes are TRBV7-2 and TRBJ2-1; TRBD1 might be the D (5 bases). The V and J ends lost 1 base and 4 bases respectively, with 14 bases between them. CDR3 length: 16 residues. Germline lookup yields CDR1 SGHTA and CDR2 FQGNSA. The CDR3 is CASSLVAGSSYNEQFF. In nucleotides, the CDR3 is TGTGCCAGCAGCTTAGTGGCAGGGTCTTCTTACAATGAGCAGTTCTTC.

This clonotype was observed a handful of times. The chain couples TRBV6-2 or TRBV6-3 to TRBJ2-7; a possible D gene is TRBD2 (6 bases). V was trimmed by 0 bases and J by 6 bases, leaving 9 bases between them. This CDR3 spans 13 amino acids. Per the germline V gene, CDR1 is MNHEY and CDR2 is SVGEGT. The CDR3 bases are TGTGCCAGCAGTTACTCGACTAGTACCGAGCAGTACTTC. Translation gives CASSYSTSTEQYF.

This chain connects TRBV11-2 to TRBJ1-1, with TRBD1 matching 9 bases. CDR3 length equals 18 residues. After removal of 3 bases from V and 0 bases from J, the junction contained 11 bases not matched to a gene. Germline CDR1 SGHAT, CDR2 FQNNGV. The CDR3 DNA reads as TGTGCCAGCAGCTTCTCCCCGGGGACAGGGCTTGTGAACACTGAAGCTTTCTTT. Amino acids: CASSFSPGTGLVNTEAFF.

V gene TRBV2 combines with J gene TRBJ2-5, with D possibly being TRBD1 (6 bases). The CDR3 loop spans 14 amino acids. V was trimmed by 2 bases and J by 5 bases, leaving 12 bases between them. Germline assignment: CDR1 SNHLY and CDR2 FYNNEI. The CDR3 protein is CASSESGQMETQYF. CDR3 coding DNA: TGTGCCAGCAGTGAATCGGGACAAATGGAGACCCAGTACTTC. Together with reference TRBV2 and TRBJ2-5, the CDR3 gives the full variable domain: EPEVTQTPSHQVTQMGQEVILRCVPISNHLYFYWYRQILGQKVEFLVSFYNNEISEKSEIFDDQFSVERPDGSNFTLKIRSTKLEDSAMYFCASSESGQMETQYFGPGTRLLVL.

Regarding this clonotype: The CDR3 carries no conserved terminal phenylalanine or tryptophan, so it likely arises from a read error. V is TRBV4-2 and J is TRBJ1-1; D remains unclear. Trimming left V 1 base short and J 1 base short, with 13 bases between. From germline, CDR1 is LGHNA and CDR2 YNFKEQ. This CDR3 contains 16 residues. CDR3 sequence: CASSQGFGNRNTEAFL. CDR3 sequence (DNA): TGTGCCAGCAGCCAAGGTTTCGGGAATAGGAACACTGAAGCTTTCCTT.

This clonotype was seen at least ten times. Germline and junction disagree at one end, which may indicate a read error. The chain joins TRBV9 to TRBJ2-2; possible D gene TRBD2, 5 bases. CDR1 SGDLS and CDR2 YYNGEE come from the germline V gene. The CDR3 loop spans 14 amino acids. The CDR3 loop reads CASSGRSKTGELFF. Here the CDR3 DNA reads TGTGCCAGCAGCGGGAGGTCGAAAACCGGGGAGCTGTTTTTT.

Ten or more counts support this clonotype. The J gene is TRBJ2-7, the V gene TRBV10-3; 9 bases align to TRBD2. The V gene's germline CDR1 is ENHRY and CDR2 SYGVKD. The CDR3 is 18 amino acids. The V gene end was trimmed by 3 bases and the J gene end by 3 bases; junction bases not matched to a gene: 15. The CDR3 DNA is TGTGCCATCAGTGATCCATTGGCTAGCGGGAAAGTTAACTACGAGCAGTACTTC. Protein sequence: CAISDPLASGKVNYEQYF.

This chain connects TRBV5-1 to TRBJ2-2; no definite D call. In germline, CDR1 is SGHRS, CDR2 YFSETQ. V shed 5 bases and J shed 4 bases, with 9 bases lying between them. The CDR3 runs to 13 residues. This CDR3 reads CASRIGFTGELFF. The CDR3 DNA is TGCGCCAGCAGGATCGGGTTCACCGGGGAGCTGTTTTTT.

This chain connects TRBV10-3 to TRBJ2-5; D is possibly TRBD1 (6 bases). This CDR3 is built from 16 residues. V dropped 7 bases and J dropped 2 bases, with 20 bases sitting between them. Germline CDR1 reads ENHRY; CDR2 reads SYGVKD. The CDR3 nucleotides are TGTGCCATCACGCAACATGGACAGATGGGGCAAGAGACCCAGTACTTC. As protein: CAITQHGQMGQETQYF.

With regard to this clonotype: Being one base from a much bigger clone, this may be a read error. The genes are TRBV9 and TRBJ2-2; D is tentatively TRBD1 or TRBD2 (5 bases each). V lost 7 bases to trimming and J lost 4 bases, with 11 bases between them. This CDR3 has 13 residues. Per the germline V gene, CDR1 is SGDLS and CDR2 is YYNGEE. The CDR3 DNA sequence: TGTGCCAGCGCCAGGGACGGCACCGGGGAGCTGTTTTTT. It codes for CASARDGTGELFF.

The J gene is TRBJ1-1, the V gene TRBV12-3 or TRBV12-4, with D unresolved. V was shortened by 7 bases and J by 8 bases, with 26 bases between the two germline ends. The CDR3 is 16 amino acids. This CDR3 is CASTSWSGRLGPEAFF. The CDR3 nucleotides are TGTGCCAGCACCTCCTGGTCGGGTCGCCTGGGTCCCGAAGCTTTCTTT.

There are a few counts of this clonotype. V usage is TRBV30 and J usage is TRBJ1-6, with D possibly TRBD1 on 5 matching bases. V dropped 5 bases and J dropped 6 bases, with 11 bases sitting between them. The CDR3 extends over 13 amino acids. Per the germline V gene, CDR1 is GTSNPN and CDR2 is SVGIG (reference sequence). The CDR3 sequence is CAWGAGPNSPLHF. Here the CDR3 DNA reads TGTGCCTGGGGGGCCGGACCTAATTCACCCCTCCACTTT.

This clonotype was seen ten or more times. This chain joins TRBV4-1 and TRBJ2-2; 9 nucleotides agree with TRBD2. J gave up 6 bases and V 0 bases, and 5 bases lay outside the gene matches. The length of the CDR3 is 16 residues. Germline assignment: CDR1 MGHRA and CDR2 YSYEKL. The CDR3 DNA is TGCGCCAGCAGCCAAGAGGGACTAGCTTTCTCCGGGGAGCTGTTTTTT. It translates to CASSQEGLAFSGELFF.

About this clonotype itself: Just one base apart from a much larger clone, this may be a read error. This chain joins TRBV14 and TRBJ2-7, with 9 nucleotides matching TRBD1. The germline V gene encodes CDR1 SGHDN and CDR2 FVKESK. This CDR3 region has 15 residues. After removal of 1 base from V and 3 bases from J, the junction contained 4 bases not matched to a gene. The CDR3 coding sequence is TGTGCCAGCAGCCAAGGTTGGGACAGGGTCTACGAGCAGTACTTC. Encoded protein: CASSQGWDRVYEQYF.

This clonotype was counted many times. The CDR3 DNA is TGCAGTGCCTTTGGGTGGGACGGGAGTCAGCCCCAGCATTTT. Translation: CSAFGWDGSQPQHF. This rearrangement joins TRBV20-1 to TRBJ1-5, with D perhaps TRBD1 (5 bases). The CDR3 consists of 14 residues. Germline-derived CDR1 and CDR2 are DFQATT and SNEGSKA (reference sequence). Trimming stripped 6 bases from V and 6 bases from J, with 18 bases between.

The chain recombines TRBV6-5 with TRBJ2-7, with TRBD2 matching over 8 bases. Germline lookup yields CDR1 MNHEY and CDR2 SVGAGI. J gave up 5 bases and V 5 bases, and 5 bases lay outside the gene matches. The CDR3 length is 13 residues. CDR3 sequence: CASSRAGAHEQYF. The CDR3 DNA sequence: TGTGCCAGCAGTAGAGCGGGAGCACACGAGCAGTACTTC.

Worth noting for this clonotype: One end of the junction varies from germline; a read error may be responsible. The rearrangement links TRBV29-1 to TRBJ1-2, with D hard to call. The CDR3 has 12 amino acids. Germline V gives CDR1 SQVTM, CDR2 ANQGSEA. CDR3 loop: CSASGVDYGHTF. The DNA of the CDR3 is TGCAGCGCCTCTGGGGTGGACTATGGCCACACCTTC.

CDR3 sequence: CAPAVTNYGYTF. The CDR3 DNA reads TGTGCTCCCGCCGTCACGAACTATGGCTACACCTTC. The chain carries TRBV25-1 and TRBJ1-2; D unresolved. The CDR3 has 12 residues. The germline V gene encodes CDR1 MGHDK and CDR2 SYGVNS.

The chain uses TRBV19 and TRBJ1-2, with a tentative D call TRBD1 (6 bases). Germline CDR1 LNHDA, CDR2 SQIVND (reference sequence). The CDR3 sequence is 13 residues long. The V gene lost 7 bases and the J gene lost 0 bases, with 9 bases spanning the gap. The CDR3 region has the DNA TGTGCCAGTAAGGGGGATGCTAACTATGGCTACACCTTC. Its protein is CASKGDANYGYTF.

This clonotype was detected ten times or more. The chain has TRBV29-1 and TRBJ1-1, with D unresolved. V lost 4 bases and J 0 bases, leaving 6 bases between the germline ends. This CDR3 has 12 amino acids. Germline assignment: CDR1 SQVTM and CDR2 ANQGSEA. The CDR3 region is CSVVYMNTEAFF. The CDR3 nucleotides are TGCAGCGTTGTATACATGAACACTGAAGCTTTCTTT.

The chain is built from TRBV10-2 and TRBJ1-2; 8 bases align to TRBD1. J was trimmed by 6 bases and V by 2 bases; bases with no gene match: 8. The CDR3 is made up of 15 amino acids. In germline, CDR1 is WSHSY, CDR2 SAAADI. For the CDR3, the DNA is TGCGCCAGCAGTGAGCCGAACAGGGGGGAACATGGCTACACCTTC. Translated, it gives CASSEPNRGEHGYTF.